This TCR beta chain is from a study of blood T cells in healthy people across ages. A second PCR of roughly 7 to 11 cycles used a sample-barcoded 5' primer and a J-beta primer mix. TCRdb redid the calling of the 5' RACE reads with MiXCR, one entry per CDR3 protein. The sample consists of 890,000 or so distinct CDR3 sequences, around 62% of them appearing once. The CDR3 is 17 amino acids. CDR1 and CDR2 (germline): DFQATT, SNEGSKA (reference sequence). V was pared by 1 base and J by 1 base, with 11 bases of the junction left unmatched. The chain couples TRBV20-1 to TRBJ2-7; TRBD2 aligns across 9 bases. Input material: blood. This receptor was taken from a man between 25 and 39 years old in good health. This chain's CDR3 is CSARGARERGVSYEQYF. The CDR3 DNA reads as TGCAGTGCTAGAGGGGCCAGGGAGCGGGGGGTGTCCTACGAGCAGTACTTC.